This T cell receptor beta chain was recorded in a study of blood T cell repertoires in COVID-19. The protocol was immunoSEQ multiplex PCR, while the TCRdb copy is restricted to in-frame clones and leaves out a portion. The table lists nearly 45,000 clones, over 75% of them singletons. This clonotype originated in a woman older than 75 with acute or convalescent COVID-19. The material sequenced was peripheral blood.

Here the CDR3 DNA reads TGCGCCAGCAGCCGACCTGGGGGGATCCAAGAGACCCAGTACTTC. Translating gives CASSRPGGIQETQYF. The gene calls are TRBV5-1 and TRBJ2-5, with a possible D match to TRBD2 (6 bases). This CDR3 has 15 residues. The germline gives CDR1 SGHRS, CDR2 YFSETQ. Deletions cut 4 bases from V and 1 base from J, with 14 bases between. Full variable domain (remainder filled in from reference TRBV5-1 and TRBJ2-5): KAGVTQTPRYLIKTRGQQVTLSCSPISGHRSVSWYQQTPGQGLQFLFEYFSETQRNKGNFPGRFSGRQFSNSRSEMNVSTLELGDSALYLCASSRPGGIQETQYFGPGTRLLVL.